This T cell receptor (beta chain) was documented in a study of cytomegalovirus exposure and HLA in healthy donors (dated by TCRdb to about 2017). About the study as a whole: An earlier analysis of 550 to 700 of the donors reported 250 to 300 Gb of sequence data and some 120 million unique TCR beta sequences from roughly 200 million T cells. A later analysis re-examined previously published TCR beta repertoires from 610 or so donors and added high-resolution HLA genotyping to investigate patterns of TCR occurrence. Both class I and class II loci were covered by HLA typing, at four-digit resolution. Among roughly 400 genotyped donors of the cohort, an average of around 240,000 unique TCR beta nucleotide sequences were sequenced per donor, about a sixth of them non-productive. In a later genetic analysis, genome-wide SNP genotypes for about 55% of the roughly 670 donors were used, and that subset was treated as a discovery cohort. The study aimed to test whether cataloging public T cell receptors could reveal signatures of past pathogen exposure. Typing coverage varied by locus: about 620-630 donors for A, B, C, DRB1 and DQB1; about 520 for DQA1; more than 600 for DPA1; roughly 470 for DPB1. In an earlier analysis of over 550 of the donors, high-throughput TCR beta sequencing was used to judge whether each TCR beta V gene segment behaved as functional or pseudogenic. Approximately 300 gigabases of sequencing data and 70 million to 100 million unique TCR sequences made up an early release that covered about 640 HLA-typed donors. To predict cytomegalovirus infection status, the study brought together high-throughput TCR immunosequencing, statistical association of individual TCRs with disease status, and machine learning. The T cell repertoires of 666 subjects were profiled by immunosequencing and related to cytomegalovirus serostatus. Besides the first cohort of roughly 700 subjects, a separate validation cohort made up of over a hundred different subjects was used. Five DR-DQ haplotypes were handled as single units for association and clustering, since linkage in the cohort was strong. Among the 398 genotyped donors, around 81% belonged to the genetic ancestry cluster associated with self-reported Caucasian donors. All discovery cohort repertoires had been generated on a single sequencing platform. Alongside the repertoire data, information on donor age, sex, ethnicity and CMV serostatus was compiled. The later analysis used no new phenotypic data to find candidate immune exposures, relying instead on TCR beta sequences and their occurrence across donors. What the research found in general, with its limitations: Linkage disequilibrium might explain the correlated functional status among segregating V segments, but an unknown experimental factor could not be excluded. A later genetic analysis associated a missense DCLRE1C variant with V-gene and J-gene trimming of TCR beta chains, and an independent cohort replicated the association. Immune exposure information for the cohort was limited to CMV serostatus. In an earlier analysis of some 550 of the donors, most TCR beta V segments were observed in productive rearrangements about 87% or about 30% of the time, broadly matching IMGT annotations. Strong co-occurrence of HLA alleles, especially DR and DQ, made assigning TCR associations to individual alleles difficult. Presence/absence analyses assumed roughly uniform sequencing depth across donors, an assumption that may not hold. Cytomegalovirus status was reported to be diagnosed by the classifier with high specificity and sensitivity in both the original and validation cohorts. A cluster of highly shared sequence variants was judged likely to represent a technical artifact of the sequencing pipeline. In a later analysis, 15,000 to 20,000 TCR beta sequences were associated with specific HLA alleles at a false discovery rate of 0.05. Because some donors lacked HLA typing at each locus, the association tests relied only on the typed subset. In vitro tests confirmed that a few of the cytomegalovirus-associated TCR beta chains recognize cytomegalovirus antigens. In a later genetic analysis, fewer N-insertions in productive TCRs were reported among donors in an Asian-associated ancestry cluster than the roughly 700-donor mean. Only TCR beta chains were sequenced in this cohort, and the absence of alpha or paired-chain data limited detectable features. Some IMGT-functional V segments, including TRBV6-2 and TRBV6-3, could not be told apart with the 87-base-pair reads, so those segments were excluded. In a later analysis, the rate of TCR association differed among HLA loci, with DRB1 alleles having the most associated TCRs and HLA-C alleles having the fewest. Several of the top co-occurrence clusters appeared to be linked to parvovirus B19, influenza, CMV and Epstein-Barr virus, according to a later analysis. A further reported finding was that TCR beta sequences accurately predicted the HLA-A and HLA-B alleles for most subjects in the first cohort. The authors suggested that the approach could potentially be extended to other disease states and immunological phenotypes. The earlier analysis of 587 of the donors excluded 15 to 20 rarely observed V segments, including chromosome 9 orphons, because counts were too low. In a later analysis, HLA-associated TCR beta chains were found to be more clonally expanded and to have lower generation probabilities than equally common non-associated chains. Across donors, most TCR sequences were observed very rarely, whereas some public TCRs were present in many individuals. A later analysis found that most CMV-associated TCR beta chains appeared HLA-restricted, with HLA associations seemingly driven largely by CMV exposure. The study gave a list of roughly 150 TCR beta chains associated with cytomegalovirus.

Counted from cysteine to phenylalanine, this CDR3 has 14 amino acids. Here the CDR3 DNA is all that survives: 42 bases in frame from base 1. Relative to germline, V is missing 9 bases and J is missing 0 bases, with 7 bases of the junction outside any gene match. The germline V gene sets CDR1 to SNHLY and CDR2 to FYNNEI. Library creation used the immunoSEQ multiplex PCR assay. For the multiplex PCR, a mixture combining 60 forward primers for TCR Vbeta segments and 13 reverse primers for TCR Jbeta segments was used. The CDR3 region of rearranged TCR beta genes was amplified from genomic DNA with a multiplex PCR assay. The amplified TCR beta libraries were sequenced on the Illumina HiSeq System as 87-base-pair reads. The paper's processing steps were these. In a later analysis, some 80 million unique TCR beta chains were counted across the roughly 610 repertoires, and roughly 11 million of these chains were shared by at least two donors. A nearest-neighbor algorithm error-corrected the raw reads and collapsed the reads into unique sequences, merging closely related sequences to remove PCR and sequencing errors. V, D and J gene segments were assigned by aligning CDR3 sequences to IMGT reference sequences. Each retained sequence needed at least a six-nucleotide match to both a V gene segment and a J gene segment. Rearrangements were called productive when the CDR3 lacked stop codons and stayed in frame with V and J; all others were non-productive. Following IMGT convention, CDR3 was defined as the stretch from the second conserved V-encoded cysteine to the conserved J-encoded phenylalanine. In an earlier analysis of more than 550 of the donors, sequences lacking an unambiguous match to a single V gene segment were excluded. An earlier analysis of 500 to 700 of the donors classified V segments as functional when productive rearrangements were above 56.7% and as segregating when the standard deviation between donors was above 5%. To diagnose cytomegalovirus status from the catalog of TCR beta chain sequences, a statistical classification framework was built. V and J gene assignment, in a later analysis, came from comparing TCR nucleotide sequences with IMGT/GENE-DB human TR gene sequences. A later analysis assigned CDR3 sequences and most-parsimonious VDJ recombination scenarios with the TCRdist pipeline. In a later analysis, each TCR beta chain was defined by its CDR3 amino acid sequence together with its V-gene family, and reads lacking a unique V-gene family were excluded. A later analysis removed several hundred highly shared, low-generation-probability nucleotide sequences to deal with suspected cross-contamination and a sequencing artifact. In a later analysis, a clonal expansion index was calculated for each public chain from normalized within-repertoire ranks of inferred template counts. A later analysis computed generation probabilities with a VDJ recombination model fitted to out-of-frame rearrangements, and checked the results against IGoR. In a later analysis, hypergeometric tests were used to score TCR-TCR, TCR-HLA and TCR-CMV co-occurrence, with a repertoire-size bias correction applied to TCR pairs. A later analysis estimated false discovery rates by permuting HLA or CMV assignments 20 times. In a later analysis, co-occurring TCRs were grouped using DBSCAN, and TCRdist sequence similarity was added for clustering within HLA-allele-positive subsets. For co-occurrence clustering, repertoires with fewer than 30,000 or more than 120,000 public chains were excluded, along with five repertoires with anomalous nucleotide sharing. What TCRdb holds here is the immuneACCESS table cut down to in-frame rearrangements. Part of the clones is not present; checked against another copy, under half of the missing clones reflect an unresolved V gene, and the others are unexplained. The V and J calls and the clone size are those of that table, but D and trimming were determined from the DNA. Across this sample there are about 170,000 clones, with roughly 80% seen only once. The leading ten clones occupy about 2.5% of the sample.

Note on this clone: Its antigen is unknown. No base quality values were provided; no much bigger clone lies one nucleotide off.

The cohort comprised 666 healthy bone marrow donors. Cohort members were all nominally healthy when sampled, although unrecorded immune exposures were likely present. The donor was CMV seronegative and was included in the group of approximately 350 seronegative cohort members. Each donor provided a peripheral blood sample, and peripheral blood mononuclear cells were used for TCR beta sequencing. The Qiagen DNeasy Blood Extraction Kit was used to extract genomic DNA from the blood cell samples. The material sequenced was PBMCs. The chain is made from TRBV2 and TRBJ2-7, with 8 central nucleotides matching TRBD1. The sequence derives from a male donor in good health and CMV-seronegative. The DNA sequence is given as TGTGCCAGGGGGGACAGGTTACGCTCCTACGAGCAGTACTTC. Translated, this is CARGDRLRSYEQYF.